Below are 25 T cell receptor beta chains sequenced from a single sample in a study of OX40 agonist ivuxolimab in advanced cancers. Measured with immunoSEQ multiplex PCR; TCRdb has only the in-frame clones, and not every one. The sample carries roughly 80,000 clones, around 86% recorded once. The sample in question was CD4+ or CD8+ T cells sorted from blood, obtained in a trial of the OX40 agonist ivuxolimab. The receptors come from an adult with an advanced solid tumor such as melanoma, head and neck, liver or kidney cancer.

V is TRBV5-1 and J is TRBJ1-3; 11 nucleotides align to TRBD1. Germline V gene sequence: CDR1 SGHRS, CDR2 YFSETQ. There are 18 residues in the CDR3. Germline trimming cut 4 bases from V and 0 bases from J; bases unmatched to any gene: 9. CDR3 amino acids: CASSITGTGGRSGNTIYF. For the CDR3, the DNA is TGCGCCAGCAGCATCACCGGGACAGGGGGGCGCTCTGGAAACACCATATATTTT.

The J gene is TRBJ2-7, the V gene TRBV28; no definite D call. CDR1 and CDR2 (germline): MDHEN, SYDVKM. V was cut by 0 bases and J by 2 bases, with 5 bases left in between. The CDR3 sequence is 13 residues long. CDR3 DNA sequence: TGTGCCAGCAGTTTATGGCAACCCTACGAGCAGTACTTC. This encodes CASSLWQPYEQYF.

The rearrangement links TRBV5-1 to TRBJ1-4; TRBD1 matches 10 bases. After removal of 4 bases from V and 7 bases from J, the junction contained 7 bases not matched to a gene. This CDR3 contains 15 residues. Germline V gene data show CDR1 as SGHRS and CDR2 as YFSETQ. CDR3 loop: CASSPRQGASEKLFF. CDR3 nucleotide sequence: TGCGCCAGCAGCCCCCGACAGGGGGCTAGTGAAAAACTGTTTTTT. Full variable domain (remainder filled in from reference TRBV5-1 and TRBJ1-4): KAGVTQTPRYLIKTRGQQVTLSCSPISGHRSVSWYQQTPGQGLQFLFEYFSETQRNKGNFPGRFSGRQFSNSRSEMNVSTLELGDSALYLCASSPRQGASEKLFFGSGTQLSVL.

The chain employs TRBV27 and TRBJ2-4; 8 nucleotides line up with TRBD2. CDR3 length: 16 residues. Germline V gives CDR1 MNHEY, CDR2 SMNVEV (reference sequence). V dropped 6 bases and J dropped 1; count of bases not matched to a gene: 8. Written as DNA, the CDR3 is TGTGCCAGCAGCCCTAGGGCTAGCGGGGCCAAAAACATTCAGTACTTC. Translated: CASSPRASGAKNIQYF.

This clone turned up a few times. The chain couples TRBV25-1 to TRBJ1-1; D is ambiguous. The length of the CDR3 is 13 residues. Between the trimmed V and J ends, which lost 6 bases and 6 bases, there was a span of 14 bases. Germline V gives CDR1 MGHDK, CDR2 SYGVNS. The CDR3, as DNA: TGTGCCAGCAGATTCTTGGGAGCTGCTGAAGCTTTCTTT. The encoded protein is CASRFLGAAEAFF.

V and J are TRBV5-1 and TRBJ2-7; D uncertain. CDR3 size: 13 residues. With 4 bases removed from V and 3 bases from J, the gap between germline ends came to 11 bases. The germline gives CDR1 SGHRS, CDR2 YFSETQ. CDR3 bases: TGCGCCAGCAGCCCGCGACTCAACTACGAGCAGTACTTC. Amino acids: CASSPRLNYEQYF.

V is TRBV7-9 and J is TRBJ1-2, with TRBD1 identical over 9 bases. The V and J ends lost 6 bases and 5 bases, in that order; junction bases with no gene match: 7. The CDR3 consists of 14 residues. Per germline, CDR1 SEHNR and CDR2 FQNEAQ (reference sequence). CDR3 sequence: CASSLPDRGYGYTF. CDR3 in DNA: TGTGCCAGCAGTCTACCGGACAGGGGTTATGGCTACACCTTC.

The chain joins TRBV7-2 to TRBJ2-3; TRBD2 might be the D (6 bases). V was pared by 5 bases and J by 6 bases, with 18 bases between. Germline lookup yields CDR1 SGHTA and CDR2 FQGNSA. This CDR3 comprises 15 residues. The CDR3, as DNA: TGTGCCAGCAGCCCATTCCGGGAGCACGGGGATACGCAGTATTTT. This encodes CASSPFREHGDTQYF. Drawing the rest from reference TRBV7-2 and TRBJ2-3, the complete variable domain is GAGVSQSPSNKVTEKGKDVELRCDPISGHTALYWYRQSLGQGLEFLIYFQGNSAPDKSGLPSDRFSAERTGGSVSTLTIQRTQQEDSAVYLCASSPFREHGDTQYFGPGTRLTVL.

The genes are TRBV19 and TRBJ2-6, with D perhaps matching TRBD1 or TRBD2 (5 bases each). V lost 5 bases to trimming and J lost 0 bases, with 14 bases between them. Germline V gene sequence: CDR1 LNHDA, CDR2 SQIVND (reference sequence). This CDR3 region has 17 residues. The CDR3 nucleotides are TGTGCCAGTAGTCCGAGGGGCAGTCGCTCTGGGGCCAACGTCCTGACTTTC. Its translation is CASSPRGSRSGANVLTF. Full variable domain (rest looked up from reference TRBV19 and TRBJ2-6): DGGITQSPKYLFRKEGQNVTLSCEQNLNHDAMYWYRQDPGQGLRLIYYSQIVNDFQKGDIAEGYSVSREKKESFPLTVTSAQKNPTAFYLCASSPRGSRSGANVLTFGAGSRLTVL.

This chain links TRBV5-1 with TRBJ2-3; TRBD1 agrees at 9 bases. The CDR3 is 12 amino acids. V shed 7 bases and J 6 bases; nucleotides not matched to a gene: 3. Germline loops: CDR1 SGHRS, CDR2 YFSETQ. CDR3 sequence reads: CASLGTGDTQYF. DNA of the CDR3: TGCGCCAGCCTTGGGACAGGGGATACGCAGTATTTT. Together with reference TRBV5-1 and TRBJ2-3, the CDR3 gives the full variable domain: KAGVTQTPRYLIKTRGQQVTLSCSPISGHRSVSWYQQTPGQGLQFLFEYFSETQRNKGNFPGRFSGRQFSNSRSEMNVSTLELGDSALYLCASLGTGDTQYFGPGTRLTVL.

This clone has more than one count but fewer than ten. The chain joins TRBV10-1 to TRBJ1-5; TRBD1 is a possible D gene (5 bases). This CDR3 is built from 14 residues. V lost 5 bases, J lost 7 bases, and 15 bases lay in between. Per germline, CDR1 WNHNN and CDR2 SYGVQD (reference sequence). The CDR3 DNA sequence: TGCGCCAGCAGTTACTGGCAGGGCGAGCAGCCCCAGCATTTT. This gives the protein CASSYWQGEQPQHF.

The chain has TRBV5-1 and TRBJ2-5; D is unclear. The CDR3 has 13 amino acids. Trimming took 0 bases from V and 7 from J, leaving 10 bases between them. The V gene's germline CDR1 is SGHRS and CDR2 YFSETQ. The CDR3 reads CASSLAGSWTQYF. Here the CDR3 DNA reads TGCGCCAGCAGCTTGGCCGGGTCCTGGACCCAGTACTTC.

V gene TRBV4-1 combines with J gene TRBJ1-4; a weak D match, TRBD1 (5 bases). Germline lookup yields CDR1 MGHRA and CDR2 YSYEKL. Trimming removed 4 bases at V and 0 bases at J, with 24 bases between. The CDR3 contains 20 residues. CDR3 loop: CASSPKGGRALSTTNEKLFF. CDR3 in DNA: TGCGCCAGCAGCCCCAAAGGCGGCAGGGCCTTAAGTACAACTAATGAAAAACTGTTTTTT.

The V and J genes are TRBV2 and TRBJ2-1; TRBD2 aligns across 15 bases. The CDR3 has 16 amino acids. Germline V gene sequence: CDR1 SNHLY, CDR2 FYNNEI. The ends lost 0 bases at V and 6 bases at J; junction bases unmatched: 0. CDR3 nucleotides: TGTGCCAGCAGTGAAGCGGGACTAGCGGGGGGCAATGAGCAGTTCTTC. Residues: CASSEAGLAGGNEQFF.

This sequence joins TRBV5-1 and TRBJ2-3; D gene ambiguous. There are 15 residues in the CDR3. V was clipped by 0 bases and J by 6 bases, with 14 bases between them. Germline CDR1 and CDR2: SGHRS and YFSETQ. The CDR3 loop reads CASSLEYQDRDTQYF. CDR3 bases: TGCGCCAGCAGCTTGGAGTACCAGGACCGGGATACGCAGTATTTT.

The chain's CDR3 is CASSFGGGREEKLFF. The CDR3 DNA reads as TGTGCCAGCAGCTTCGGCGGGGGGCGGGAAGAAAAACTGTTTTTT. The chain has TRBV9 and TRBJ1-4; D may be TRBD1 (6 bases). This CDR3 contains 15 residues. Germline CDR1 reads SGDLS; CDR2 reads YYNGEE. V was cut by 4 bases and J by 8 bases, with 18 bases left in between.

The chain joins TRBV19 to TRBJ2-3; a possible D gene is TRBD1 (5 bases). V was trimmed by 8 bases and J by 0 bases, leaving 9 bases between them. There are 13 residues in the CDR3. Per the germline V gene, CDR1 is LNHDA and CDR2 is SQIVND (reference sequence). The CDR3 loop is CASCPGSTDTQYF. The CDR3 region has the DNA TGTGCCAGTTGTCCAGGGAGCACAGATACGCAGTATTTT.

This clone has more than one count but fewer than ten. This rearrangement joins TRBV28 to TRBJ1-3; perhaps TRBD1 as D (5 bases). Germline CDR1 and CDR2: MDHEN and SYDVKM. The CDR3 contains 15 residues. Trimming removed 3 bases from V and 7 bases from J, with 16 bases in between. CDR3 DNA sequence: TGTGCCAGCAGTTTCCCGGCAGGGAGAGGGAACACCATATATTTT. Translation gives CASSFPAGRGNTIYF.

A word on this clone: Distinct nucleotide sequences in the sample also encode this CDR3. The CDR3 region has the DNA TGTGCCAGCAGTTACTCGAGCTGGCTGGACTATGGCTACACCTTC. This encodes CASSYSSWLDYGYTF. The V and J genes are TRBV6-5 and TRBJ1-2; D remains unclear. Trimming removed 0 bases from V and 3 bases from J, with 11 bases in between. In germline, CDR1 is MNHEY, CDR2 SVGAGI. The length of the CDR3 is 15 residues.

V gene TRBV18 combines with J gene TRBJ2-7; either TRBD1 or TRBD2 may fit D (5 bases each). V was trimmed by 4 bases and J by 6 bases, leaving 25 bases between them. The germline gives CDR1 KGHSH, CDR2 LQKENI. CDR3 length: 17 amino acids. The CDR3 nucleotides read TGTGCCAGCTCACACGACGTTCAGTCGCTCCTGAGGGGCGAGCAGTACTTC. Residues: CASSHDVQSLLRGEQYF.

V gene TRBV5-4 combines with J gene TRBJ1-1, with TRBD1 matching 10 bases. There are 17 residues in the CDR3. Losses at the gene ends were 2 bases for V and 5 bases for J; bases not matched to a gene: 12. Germline-derived CDR1 and CDR2 are SGHNT and YYREEE (reference sequence). CDR3 region: CASSFPSTGGVDTEAFF. In nucleotides, the CDR3 is TGTGCCAGCAGCTTTCCCTCGACAGGGGGCGTAGATACTGAAGCTTTCTTT.

The rearrangement links TRBV23-1 to TRBJ2-5; D gene ambiguous. The DNA matches TRBJ2-7 better at its end, which makes the J call doubtful. TRBV23-1 is identified as an open reading frame with a role that is uncertain. The CDR3 has 12 amino acids. In nucleotides, the CDR3 is TGCGCCAGCAGTCAATCGAGAGACGAGCAGTACTTC. Its protein product is CASSQSRDEQYF.

This clone was recorded only once. The chain carries TRBV5-1 and TRBJ1-2; D not resolved. V lost 2 bases, J lost 5 bases, and 4 bases lay in between. In germline, CDR1 is SGHRS, CDR2 YFSETQ. The CDR3 runs to 11 residues. CDR3 nucleotides: TGCGCCAGCAGCTTAGGTTATGGCTACACCTTC. Translated, it gives CASSLGYGYTF.

Concerning this clone itself: Compared with germline, one end of the junction differs, possibly owing to a read error. The rearrangement joins TRBV6-5 to TRBJ1-3; 8 bases map to TRBD1. Per the germline V gene, CDR1 is MNHEY and CDR2 is SVGAGI. There are 11 residues in the CDR3. This CDR3 is CASSRPGQVNF. The CDR3 coding sequence is TGTGCCAGCAGCCGTCCGGGACAGGTGAATTTT.

This clone was observed a few times. CDR3 in DNA: TGTGCCAGCTCAATCCGAGAGGGACAGGGTATCAATGAGCAGTTCTTC. This gives the protein CASSIREGQGINEQFF. The rearrangement links TRBV18 to TRBJ2-1; 9 positions match TRBD1. This CDR3 spans 16 amino acids. Germline V gives CDR1 KGHSH, CDR2 LQKENI. Trimming took 5 bases from V and 6 from J; bases not matched to a gene: 11.